The rows below give T cell receptor beta chains drawn from one sample of a study of siplizumab effects on memory and regulatory T cells. The table came from immunoSEQ multiplex PCR; TCRdb's copy has only in-frame clones and leaves some out. Among some 100,000 clones listed, around 95% were seen once. Sequencing input: non-Treg CD4+ T cells sorted from blood. These receptor sequences come from a human donor in good health. Each CDR3 is given with its conserved first and last residue. The D gene is left open where the match is weak.

j_call,v_call,d_call,cdr3_nt,cdr3_aa
TRBJ2-7,TRBV5-4,TRBD2,TGTGCCAGCAGCCAAAGGGAGGGACCCCTCGAGTTC,CASSQREGPLEF
TRBJ2-7,TRBV28,NA,TGTGCCAGCGGAAGGGCCTACGAGCAGTACTTC,CASGRAYEQYF
TRBJ1-5,TRBV18,NA,TGTGCCAGCTCACCGGACGCCCCAAGCCCCAATCAGCCCCAGCATTTT,CASSPDAPSPNQPQHF
TRBJ1-2,TRBV20-1,NA,TGCAGTGCTAGTAGGACTGTCCCCACCTTC,CSASRTVPTF
TRBJ2-7,TRBV6-5,TRBD1,TGTGCCAGCAGGCCAACAGGGGGCGGGCAGTACTTC,CASRPTGGGQYF
TRBJ2-2,TRBV25-1,TRBD2,TGTGCCAGCAGTGACCTCATCGTGAGCGGGGGGGCCTCCGGGGAGCTGTTTTTT,CASSDLIVSGGASGELFF
TRBJ2-2,TRBV4-2,TRBD2,TGTGCCAGCAGCTGGACTAGCGAAGTGGCCGGGGAGCTGTTTTTT,CASSWTSEVAGELFF
TRBJ1-1,TRBV10-3,NA,TGTGCCATCACTACTGACTCTATAATGAACACTGAAGCTTTCTTT,CAITTDSIMNTEAFF
TRBJ2-3,TRBV19,TRBD1,TGTGCCAGCAGAAGCGTGGACAGGGGAACGCAGTATTTT,CASRSVDRGTQYF
TRBJ1-2,TRBV5-3,TRBD1,TGTGCCAGCCTGGACCCGAGGCCCCGGGACAGGGAAAACTATGGCTACACCTTC,CASLDPRPRDRENYGYTF
TRBJ1-5,TRBV5-6,NA,TGTGCCAGCAGCTTGGCCAAGGGGCGGGGACGGGGGAATCAGCCCCAGCATTTT,CASSLAKGRGRGNQPQHF